A single T cell receptor beta chain is shown here with its context. CDR1 is SGDLS and CDR2 is YYNGEE in the germline V gene. This CDR3 has 15 amino acids. The V end was cut by 4 bases, the J end by 1 base, with 12 bases between. Using its own MiXCR run on the reads, TCRdb lists one record per CDR3 protein. Among approximately 200,000 distinct CDR3 sequences, 22% were seen once, and the ten largest hold about 18%. The data were taken from a study of T cell repertoires in cytomegalovirus infection. Study-level information: Indications of both CMV infection and matching HLA type were provided by public TCR beta signatures.

Sequencing was done on a sample of CD8+ T cells from PBMCs. This clonotype was obtained from a human donor in good health (CMV status not recorded). Some clones in this sample may be carry-over from other donors' samples. J is TRBJ2-1 and V is TRBV9; D is perhaps TRBD2 (6 bases). CDR3 in DNA: TGTGCCAGCAGCCCCCTGAGCGGGTCCTACAATGAGCAGTTCTTC. It is translated as CASSPLSGSYNEQFF.